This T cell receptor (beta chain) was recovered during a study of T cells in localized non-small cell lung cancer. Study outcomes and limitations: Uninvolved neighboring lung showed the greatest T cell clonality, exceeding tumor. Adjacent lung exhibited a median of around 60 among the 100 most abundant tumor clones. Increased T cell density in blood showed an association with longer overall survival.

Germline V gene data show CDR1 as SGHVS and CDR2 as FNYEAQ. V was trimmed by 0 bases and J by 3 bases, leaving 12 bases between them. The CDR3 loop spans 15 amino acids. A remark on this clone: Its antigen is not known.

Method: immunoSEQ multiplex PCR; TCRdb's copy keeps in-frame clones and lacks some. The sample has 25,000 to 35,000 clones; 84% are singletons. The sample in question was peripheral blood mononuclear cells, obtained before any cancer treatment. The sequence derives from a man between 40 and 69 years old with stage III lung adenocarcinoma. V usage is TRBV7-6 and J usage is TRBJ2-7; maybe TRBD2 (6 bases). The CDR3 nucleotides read TGTGCCAGCAGCTTAGCAGGCGGGGTCTTCTACGAGCAGTACTTC. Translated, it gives CASSLAGGVFYEQYF.